Below are 28 T cell receptor beta chains sequenced from a single sample in a study of T cells after yellow fever vaccination. TCRdb passed the 5' RACE reads through MiXCR, listing each CDR3 protein once. The top ten hold 2.5% to 3.5% of the sample, which has about 180,000 distinct CDR3 sequences, approximately 6.2% seen once. This specimen was CD4+ T cells sorted from PBMCs, taken on the day of the first yellow fever vaccination. The receptors were sampled from a man aged 18 to 35 who received the YFV17D yellow fever vaccine.

The table lists this clonotype with many counts. The chain is built from TRBV6-1 and TRBJ2-7; D not resolved. This CDR3 spans 16 amino acids. Germline-derived CDR1 and CDR2 are MNHNS and SASEGT. Trimming shortened V by 1 base and J by 2 bases, and 15 bases separated the two germline ends. CDR3 coding DNA: TGTGCCAGCAGTGAAGGACTGTTACTCCTCACCTACGAGCAGTACTTC. Translating it yields CASSEGLLLLTYEQYF.

This clonotype was seen repeatedly, ten times or more. J is TRBJ1-2 and V is TRBV4-3; no firm D call. The CDR3 has 16 amino acids. V gave up 0 bases and J gave up 9 bases, with 20 bases separating them. CDR1 and CDR2 (germline): LGHNA, YSLEER. This chain's CDR3 is CASSQDGVGYLWSYTF. CDR3 nucleotide sequence: TGCGCCAGCAGCCAAGACGGAGTGGGGTATCTATGGAGCTACACCTTC.

This clonotype was seen ten or more times. The genes are TRBV7-2 and TRBJ1-5; D is possibly TRBD1 (5 bases). V gave up 1 base and J gave up 6 bases, with 13 bases separating them. CDR1 is SGHTA, CDR2 FQGNSA, per germline. The CDR3 length is 15 residues. For the CDR3, the DNA is TGTGCCAGCAGCTTAGGGGACTTTGCGGGTCAGCCCCAGCATTTT. Encoded protein: CASSLGDFAGQPQHF.

In this sample, this clonotype turned up many times. The chain employs TRBV6-2 or TRBV6-3 and TRBJ2-1; 9 nucleotides line up with TRBD1. J lost 4 bases, V lost 7 bases, and 5 bases had no gene match. The CDR3 contains 14 residues. In germline, CDR1 is MNHEY, CDR2 SVGEGT. CDR3 residues: CASIPGQGYNEQFF. CDR3 nucleotide sequence: TGTGCCAGCATTCCGGGACAGGGATACAATGAGCAGTTCTTC.

The table lists this clonotype with a few counts. V gene TRBV4-3 combines with J gene TRBJ1-2, with a tentative D call TRBD1 (6 bases). Trimming removed 4 bases from V and 5 bases from J, with 17 bases in between. Germline CDR1 reads LGHNA; CDR2 reads YSLEER. The CDR3 consists of 15 residues. CDR3 nucleotide sequence: TGCGCCAGCAGCCTAGGGGGGGGCCTGCCATATGGCTACACCTTC. It encodes CASSLGGGLPYGYTF.

This clonotype was counted many times. The chain joins TRBV7-8 to TRBJ1-5; D is undetermined. The germline V gene encodes CDR1 SGHVS and CDR2 FQNEAQ. CDR3 length equals 15 residues. V was trimmed by 5 bases and J by 5 bases, leaving 16 bases between them. The CDR3 nucleotides read TGTGCCAGCAGCGACTTTCGGGTTTCGGATCAGCCCCAGCATTTT. The encoded protein is CASSDFRVSDQPQHF.

This clonotype showed up many times. The chain couples TRBV19 to TRBJ1-1, with 7 bases matching TRBD1. The germline CDR1 and CDR2 sequences are LNHDA and SQIVND (reference sequence). V shed 6 bases, J shed 1 base, and the junction held 5 bases outside the gene matches. CDR3 length: 14 amino acids. CDR3 nucleotide sequence: TGTGCCAGTAGATCCGGGACAGAGAACACTGAAGCTTTCTTT. It translates to CASRSGTENTEAFF.

This clonotype occurred a few times. This rearrangement joins TRBV3-1 to TRBJ1-4, with 9 positions matching TRBD1. The V gene end was trimmed by 3 bases and the J gene end by 8 bases; junction bases not matched to a gene: 4. Germline V CDR1 and CDR2: LGHDT, YNNKEL (reference sequence). The CDR3 has 14 amino acids. For the CDR3, the DNA is TGTGCCAGCAGCCATACAGGGGGCTCGGAAAAACTGTTTTTT. Protein: CASSHTGGSEKLFF.

This clonotype appeared many times. This sequence joins TRBV12-3 or TRBV12-4 and TRBJ2-7, with a weak D call TRBD1 (6 bases). CDR3 length: 14 residues. V gave up 3 bases and J gave up 0 bases, with 9 bases separating them. CDR3 DNA sequence: TGTGCCAGCAGTTTCGACAGGAGCTCCTACGAGCAGTACTTC. Residues: CASSFDRSSYEQYF.

This clonotype was seen many times. The chain carries TRBV12-3 or TRBV12-4 and TRBJ1-1; D call uncertain. V lost 8 bases to trimming and J lost 3 bases, with 13 bases between them. The CDR3 spans 13 residues. CDR3 DNA sequence: TGTGCCAGCGGGGTGGCAGAGCACACTGAAGCTTTCTTT. Amino acids: CASGVAEHTEAFF.

This clonotype was seen a few times. This rearrangement joins TRBV6-2 or TRBV6-3 to TRBJ1-3; 7 nucleotides agree with TRBD1. CDR3 size: 18 residues. Germline trimming cut 4 bases from V and 0 bases from J; bases unmatched to any gene: 12. Germline assignment: CDR1 MNHEY and CDR2 SVGEGT. The CDR3 reads CASSSLRGQSSSGNTIYF. The DNA for the CDR3 is TGTGCCAGCAGTTCCCTTCGGGGACAGTCGAGCTCTGGAAACACCATATATTTT.

This clonotype was found many times. The chain couples TRBV5-1 to TRBJ1-6; 7 positions match TRBD1. The V gene's germline CDR1 is SGHRS and CDR2 YFSETQ. The CDR3 spans 18 residues. J gave up 7 bases and V 4 bases, and 17 bases lay outside the gene matches. CDR3: CASSPGGKGNLWNSPLHF. In nucleotides, the CDR3 is TGCGCCAGCAGCCCAGGGGGTAAAGGAAACCTTTGGAATTCACCCCTCCACTTT.

This clonotype has at least ten counts. The chain has TRBV12-3 or TRBV12-4 and TRBJ2-3; D gene unclear. CDR3 length: 13 amino acids. The V gene lost 6 bases and the J gene lost 1 base, with 8 bases spanning the gap. The DNA of the CDR3 is TGTGCCAGCAGGAAGGGTGGCACAGATACGCAGTATTTT. This encodes CASRKGGTDTQYF.

The CDR3 loop reads CAWSKPPGNRGFF. DNA for the CDR3: TGTGCCTGGAGTAAGCCCCCCGGCAACCGAGGTTTCTTT. This chain connects TRBV30 to TRBJ1-1; no reliable D call. Trimming left V 2 bases short and J 13 bases short, with 20 bases between. CDR1 and CDR2 from the germline V gene are GTSNPN and SVGIG (reference sequence). This CDR3 is 13 amino acids long.

There are many counts of this clonotype. The rearrangement links TRBV29-1 to TRBJ1-5; TRBD1 aligns across 8 bases. The CDR3 runs 13 residues. Germline trimming cut 6 bases from V and 3 bases from J; bases unmatched to any gene: 4. Germline V gives CDR1 SQVTM, CDR2 ANQGSEA. CDR3 sequence reads: CSVGQGYNQPQHF. CDR3 DNA: TGCAGCGTAGGACAGGGCTACAATCAGCCCCAGCATTTT.

Only a few counts were recorded for this clonotype. The V and J genes are TRBV3-1 and TRBJ1-6, with a possible D match to TRBD1 (5 bases). This CDR3 has 14 amino acids. Germline loops: CDR1 LGHDT, CDR2 YNNKEL (reference sequence). V was cut by 5 bases and J by 7 bases, with 12 bases left in between. The CDR3: CASSSRDGNSPLHF. CDR3 nucleotides: TGTGCCAGCAGCAGCCGGGACGGGAATTCACCCCTCCACTTT.

This clonotype occurred many times. This chain joins TRBV10-3 and TRBJ1-4, with 9 bases fitting TRBD1. The V and J ends lost 8 bases and 3 bases, in that order; junction bases with no gene match: 4. CDR3 length: 14 residues. Germline-derived CDR1 and CDR2 are ENHRY and SYGVKD. The CDR3 sequence is CAISDRGANEKLFF. As DNA, the CDR3 is TGTGCCATCTCGGACAGGGGCGCTAATGAAAAACTGTTTTTT.

The table lists this clonotype with a few counts. This chain links TRBV20-1 with TRBJ1-6, with D possibly TRBD1 on 5 matching bases. V was shortened by 1 base and J by 7 bases, with 14 bases between the two germline ends. Germline CDR1 and CDR2: DFQATT and SNEGSKA (reference sequence). The CDR3 has 15 residues. CDR3 loop: CSARGEQDGNSPLHF. The CDR3 coding sequence is TGCAGTGCTAGAGGGGAACAGGACGGGAATTCACCCCTCCACTTT.

The sample holds many counts of this clonotype. This chain connects TRBV6-1 to TRBJ1-5; D is ambiguous. Trimming removed 2 bases from V and 4 bases from J, with 9 bases in between. The CDR3 runs to 14 residues. Germline CDR1 is MNHNS and CDR2 is SASEGT. In DNA form, the CDR3 reads TGTGCCAGCAGTGAACGGCCGCGTAATCAGCCCCAGCATTTT. It codes for CASSERPRNQPQHF.

The chain is built from TRBV7-2 and TRBJ1-1; a possible D gene is TRBD1 (5 bases). Looked up from germline, CDR1 is SGHTA and CDR2 is FQGNSA. The length of the CDR3 is 14 residues. The V gene lost 1 base and the J gene lost 5 bases, with 11 bases spanning the gap. The CDR3 here is CASSLGGARTEAFF. The CDR3, as DNA: TGTGCCAGCAGCTTAGGCGGGGCTAGGACTGAAGCTTTCTTT.

This clonotype has just a few counts. V and J are TRBV5-1 and TRBJ2-7; D ambiguous. Germline V gene lookup returns CDR1 SGHRS and CDR2 YFSETQ. The CDR3 length is 13 residues. V was trimmed by 3 bases and J by 7 bases, leaving 14 bases between them. The CDR3 region has the DNA TGCGCCAGCAGCTCGACCCTGTCTCGTGAGCAGTACTTC. Translation gives CASSSTLSREQYF.

This clonotype was detected a few times. V usage is TRBV12-3 or TRBV12-4 and J usage is TRBJ1-3; TRBD1 is a possible D gene (6 bases). The V gene lost 5 bases and the J gene lost 9 bases, with 17 bases spanning the gap. This CDR3 comprises 14 residues. For the CDR3, the DNA is TGTGCCAGCAGTCGAGATGGGACATTGAGCACCATATATTTT. Protein: CASSRDGTLSTIYF.

This clonotype was seen many times. The rearrangement joins TRBV29-1 to TRBJ2-5, with 7 bases aligning to TRBD2. V was clipped by 5 bases and J by 5 bases; unmatched bases: 11. The CDR3 is 14 residues long. CDR1 and CDR2 (germline): SQVTM, ANQGSEA. CDR3 loop: CSVLLTSSSETQYF. DNA of the CDR3: TGCAGCGTTCTCCTGACTAGCTCTTCTGAGACCCAGTACTTC.

This clonotype was recorded many times. The V gene is TRBV11-2, the J gene TRBJ2-3; no firm D call. Germline V gene sequence: CDR1 SGHAT, CDR2 FQNNGV. Trimming cost V 5 bases and J 2 bases, with 17 bases left between them. The length of the CDR3 is 16 residues. The CDR3 nucleotides are TGTGCCAGCAGCCCCGGCAGAGCGCCTAACACAGATACGCAGTATTTT. Translated: CASSPGRAPNTDTQYF.

This clonotype was seen a few times. The chain employs TRBV4-2 and TRBJ1-6; D is perhaps TRBD1 (5 bases). Trimming removed 1 base at V and 10 bases at J, with 14 bases between. Looked up from germline, CDR1 is LGHNA and CDR2 is YNFKEQ. The CDR3 length is 15 residues. DNA for the CDR3: TGTGCCAGCAGCCAAGGTCGCGGGGACGGCTCACCCCTCCACTTT. It translates to CASSQGRGDGSPLHF.

This clonotype showed up just a few times. This sequence joins TRBV20-1 and TRBJ1-4; perhaps TRBD1 as D (6 bases). This CDR3 has 14 residues. With 6 bases removed from V and 7 bases from J, the gap between germline ends came to 18 bases. Germline V gene sequence: CDR1 DFQATT, CDR2 SNEGSKA (reference sequence). CDR3 DNA sequence: TGCAGTGCCCAAGGGGGACGGGTGGGTGAAAAACTGTTTTTT. Amino acids: CSAQGGRVGEKLFF.

The chain is built from TRBV3-1 and TRBJ2-1, with D tentatively TRBD2 (5 bases). Trimming cost V 0 bases and J 2 bases, with 8 bases left between them. This CDR3 spans 15 amino acids. Germline loops: CDR1 LGHDT, CDR2 YNNKEL (reference sequence). CDR3 sequence (DNA): TGTGCCAGCAGCCAAGAGCCGGGGACCTACAATGAGCAGTTCTTC. Translating it yields CASSQEPGTYNEQFF.

As concerns this clonotype: This may come from a read error, since a much larger clone is one base off. The rearrangement joins TRBV7-9 to TRBJ1-5; TRBD1 agrees at 12 bases. The V and J ends lost 8 bases and 5 bases, in that order; junction bases with no gene match: 4. CDR1 and CDR2 (germline): SEHNR, FQNEAQ (reference sequence). CDR3 size: 14 residues. The CDR3 protein is CASAGTGGYQPQHF. Written as DNA, the CDR3 is TGTGCCAGCGCAGGGACAGGGGGCTATCAGCCCCAGCATTTT.